This TCR beta chain was recorded in a study of control samples from healthy donors and cancer patients. Using immunoSEQ multiplex PCR, the repertoire was profiled, and TCRdb retains in-frame clones only, with some absent. The repertoire has 65,000 to 95,000 clones, 75% to 90% of them found once; the top ten carry 5.5% to 7.5%. V was clipped by 0 bases and J by 4 bases; unmatched bases: 4. Germline V gives CDR1 SGHRS, CDR2 YFSETQ. The CDR3 loop spans 15 amino acids. The sequenced material came from blood. The source is a man aged 45-60 years in good health. The gene calls are TRBV5-1 and TRBJ2-5, with 9 nucleotides matching TRBD2. DNA for the CDR3: TGCGCCAGCAGCTTGGGGCAGACTAGCGGAGAGACCCAGTACTTC. Its translation is CASSLGQTSGETQYF.